What follows are 14 T cell receptor beta chains derived from one specimen sequenced in a study of shared clonotypes between healthy human individuals. The table came from immunoSEQ multiplex PCR; TCRdb's copy has only in-frame clones and leaves some out. The sample lists 1.6 million or so clones, approximately 97% occurring once. The sample taken for sequencing was naive CD4+ T cells sorted from blood. Subset in this sample: CD45RA+ positively selected. These receptors were collected from a man between 25 and 39 years old in good health.

Notes on this clone: The sample holds other DNA sequences that translate to the same CDR3. The CDR3 nucleotides are TGCGCCAGCAGCTTGGGGGCGTCAGGGGCCAACGTCCTGACTTTC. It codes for CASSLGASGANVLTF. The gene calls are TRBV5-1 and TRBJ2-6, with unresolved D. CDR3 length: 15 amino acids. Trimming removed 0 bases at V and 4 bases at J, with 8 bases between. Germline V lookup: CDR1 SGHRS, CDR2 YFSETQ.

The chain couples TRBV10-1 to TRBJ2-1; D may be TRBD2 (6 bases). V dropped 6 bases and J dropped 8 bases, with 20 bases sitting between them. The CDR3 extends over 15 amino acids. Germline V gene sequence: CDR1 WNHNN, CDR2 SYGVQD (reference sequence). In DNA, the CDR3 is TGCGCCAGCAGAAGGACCGAACGCTCGGGAGATGAGCAGTTCTTC. This gives the protein CASRRTERSGDEQFF.

This sequence joins TRBV6-6 and TRBJ2-4; TRBD1 agrees at 7 bases. The CDR3 totals 15 residues. From germline, CDR1 is MNHNY and CDR2 SVGAGI (reference sequence). With V trimmed by 6 bases and J by 3 bases, 8 bases remained unmatched. DNA of the CDR3: TGTGCCAGCAGCTCTCAGACAGGGATCAAAAACATTCAGTACTTC. Its translation: CASSSQTGIKNIQYF.

V gene TRBV15 combines with J gene TRBJ2-1, with 8 bases lining up with TRBD2. The V gene's germline CDR1 is LNHNV and CDR2 YYDKDF (reference sequence). Trimming took 3 bases from V and 4 from J; bases not matched to a gene: 5. The CDR3 extends over 15 amino acids. CDR3 sequence: CATSSRLANYNEQFF. CDR3 coding DNA: TGTGCCACCAGCAGTCGACTAGCGAATTACAATGAGCAGTTCTTC.

This clone was picked up one time. The V and J genes are TRBV4-1 and TRBJ1-1; 9 nucleotides align to TRBD1. The germline V gene has CDR1 MGHRA and CDR2 YSYEKL. This CDR3 has 16 amino acids. V lost 3 bases to trimming and J lost 1 base; unmatched junction nucleotides: 6. For the CDR3, the DNA is TGCGCCAGCAGCCATGGGGACAGGGAATGGAACACTGAAGCTTTCTTT. It specifies CASSHGDREWNTEAFF.

The chain recombines TRBV6-1 with TRBJ1-5; no reliable D call. Between the trimmed V and J ends, which lost 4 bases and 1 base, there was a span of 8 bases. CDR3 size: 14 residues. CDR1 and CDR2 (germline): MNHNS, SASEGT. The CDR3 region has the DNA TGTGCCAGCAGTGGCCAGGACAGCAATCAGCCCCAGCATTTT. Protein product: CASSGQDSNQPQHF.

The chain uses TRBV4-2 and TRBJ2-7; 11 bases line up with TRBD2. The V gene end was trimmed by 4 bases and the J gene end by 2 bases; junction bases not matched to a gene: 4. Germline lookup yields CDR1 LGHNA and CDR2 YNFKEQ. CDR3 length equals 15 residues. In DNA, the CDR3 is TGTGCCAGCAGCCGAGGGACTAGCGGCACCTACGAGCAGTACTTC. Translating gives CASSRGTSGTYEQYF.

The CDR3: CASSLYPRSRNQPQHF. The CDR3 DNA reads as TGTGCCAGCAGCTTATACCCACGATCGCGCAATCAGCCCCAGCATTTT. The rearrangement uses TRBV11-3 and TRBJ1-5, with D unresolved. Germline loops: CDR1 SGHNT, CDR2 YENEEA. The CDR3 runs 16 residues. Trimming took off 2 bases at V and 2 bases at J, with 13 bases between the two ends.

The CDR3 here is CASSLGSGGRGRPYEQYF. CDR3 DNA: TGTGCCAGCAGCTTAGGGAGCGGGGGGCGCGGGCGCCCCTACGAGCAGTACTTC. The J gene is TRBJ2-7, the V gene TRBV7-9; 9 nucleotides match TRBD2. From germline, CDR1 is SEHNR and CDR2 FQNEAQ (reference sequence). Unmatched junction bases numbered 12, after V lost 1 base and J lost 2 bases. This CDR3 is built from 18 residues.

This rearrangement joins TRBV6-5 to TRBJ2-7; the D gene is possibly TRBD1 (6 bases). V was trimmed by 3 bases and J by 6 bases, leaving 15 bases between them. CDR1 and CDR2 from the germline V gene are MNHEY and SVGAGI. This CDR3 comprises 14 residues. CDR3 sequence: CASSYWDKGSEQYF. In DNA form, the CDR3 reads TGTGCCAGCAGTTATTGGGACAAAGGGTCCGAGCAGTACTTC.

The chain combines TRBV7-9 with TRBJ2-7, with D unresolved. Germline loops: CDR1 SEHNR, CDR2 FQNEAQ (reference sequence). This CDR3 is 15 amino acids long. Trimming took off 0 bases at V and 2 bases at J, with 11 bases between the two ends. The CDR3 region has the DNA TGTGCCAGCAGCTTAGCACCCTCGAAAGCCTACGAGCAGTACTTC. It translates to CASSLAPSKAYEQYF.

V is TRBV5-6 and J is TRBJ1-2; D remains ambiguous. The CDR3 is 13 residues long. Germline assignment: CDR1 SGHDT and CDR2 YYEEEE. V was clipped by 6 bases and J by 5 bases, with 14 bases between them. The CDR3 DNA sequence: TGTGCCAGCAAGGAGTCCTCGTATTATGGCTACACCTTC. It encodes CASKESSYYGYTF.

This chain uses TRBV5-8 with TRBJ1-2, with D unresolved. V lost 4 bases to trimming and J lost 4 bases, with 14 bases between them. The CDR3 runs to 14 residues. The germline V gene has CDR1 SGHTS and CDR2 YDEGEE. CDR3 amino acids: CASSRIRSFYGYTF. Written as DNA, the CDR3 is TGTGCCAGCAGCCGGATTAGGTCCTTCTATGGCTACACCTTC. The complete variable domain, with remaining parts taken from reference TRBV5-8 and TRBJ1-2, reads EAGVTQSPTHLIKTRGQQATLRCSPISGHTSVYWYQQALGLGLQFLLWYDEGEERNRGNFPPRFSGRQFPNYSSELNVNALELEDSALYLCASSRIRSFYGYTFGSGTRLTVV.

Turning to this clone: This sample includes further DNA sequences coding for the same CDR3. The chain uses TRBV5-1 and TRBJ2-5, with 11 bases matching TRBD2. Unmatched junction bases numbered 3, after V lost 4 bases and J lost 4 bases. The CDR3 is made up of 14 amino acids. Germline lookup yields CDR1 SGHRS and CDR2 YFSETQ. DNA for the CDR3: TGCGCCAGCAGCACAGGACTAGCGGGAGAGACCCAGTACTTC. The encoded protein is CASSTGLAGETQYF.